This T cell receptor (beta chain) was obtained from a study of blood T cell repertoires in COVID-19. Study-level background: COVID-19 samples, acute and convalescent, were from the United States, Italy and Spain.

This CDR3 comprises 16 residues. V trimming: 3 bases; J trimming: 3 bases; junction bases outside the gene matches: 5. Germline CDR1 is KGHDR and CDR2 is SFDVKD. TCRdb's table, derived via immunoSEQ multiplex PCR, lists solely in-frame clones and lacks some. The sample includes approximately 250,000 clones, 86% of them seen just once. This clonotype was sampled from a man aged 35-49 years with active or convalescent COVID-19. The chain carries TRBV24-1 and TRBJ1-2, with 11 bases lining up with TRBD1. The sample comprised peripheral blood. For the CDR3, the DNA is TGTGCCACCAGTGATAGAGGACAGGGGGCGGACTATGGCTACACCTTC. It is translated as CATSDRGQGADYGYTF.